This T cell receptor beta chain emerged from a study of identical twins. One entry per CDR3 protein, called by TCRdb with MiXCR from the 5' RACE reads. The top ten clones hold around 1.6% of a sample with some 600,000 distinct CDR3 sequences, around 7.5% of them seen once. Germline loops: CDR1 KGHDR, CDR2 SFDVKD. CDR3 length: 14 amino acids. V lost 5 bases and J lost 5, with 12 bases in between. The sample was also reused in another study, on yellow fever vaccine responses in identical twins.

The receptor's source is a woman aged 18-29 years in good health. The sequenced sample was PBMCs. The J gene is TRBJ2-1, the V gene TRBV24-1, with D perhaps being TRBD1 or TRBD2 (5 bases each). CDR3: CATSGGAGHNEQFF. The CDR3, as DNA: TGTGCCACCAGTGGAGGGGCGGGCCACAATGAGCAGTTCTTC.